These 7 T cell receptor beta chains originate from one sample sequenced in a study of T-cell memory formation after mild COVID-19. TCRdb redid the calling of the 5' RACE reads with MiXCR, one entry per CDR3 protein. The sample lists 35,000 to 50,000 distinct CDR3 sequences; 8% to 10% were seen once. What was sequenced was PBMCs or a T cell subset sorted from them (not recorded which). The source of these receptors is an adult woman who had mild COVID-19 (a few samples of this study predate the infection). Cell type and time point are not known.

The chain employs TRBV6-2 or TRBV6-3 and TRBJ2-1; no definite D call. The CDR3 consists of 14 residues. Germline assignment: CDR1 MNHEY and CDR2 SVGEGT. The V end lost 6 bases, the J end lost 7 bases, and 16 bases lay between the germline ends. CDR3 DNA sequence: TGTGCCAGCAGCAATACGATCACAGTAAATGAGCAGTTCTTC. Translated, it gives CASSNTITVNEQFF.

There are a few counts of this clonotype. The chain uses TRBV11-1 and TRBJ1-1; D is undetermined. Trimming stripped 5 bases from V and 5 bases from J, with 15 bases between. CDR1 is SGHAT, CDR2 FQDESV, per germline (reference sequence). CDR3 size: 14 residues. The CDR3 reads CASSPGRVWTEAFF. The CDR3 region has the DNA TGTGCCAGCAGCCCCGGGAGGGTATGGACTGAAGCTTTCTTT.

This clonotype was found a few times. The gene calls are TRBV3-1 and TRBJ2-1, with TRBD2 identical over 8 bases. The CDR3 consists of 18 residues. Germline-derived CDR1 and CDR2 are LGHDT and YNNKEL (reference sequence). After removal of 2 bases from V and 6 bases from J, the junction contained 15 bases not matched to a gene. CDR3 sequence: CASSQNALTGTRRNEQFF. The CDR3 DNA reads as TGTGCCAGCAGCCAAAACGCGCTGACCGGGACTAGACGCAATGAGCAGTTCTTC.

This chain uses TRBV6-5 with TRBJ2-5, with TRBD1 as a possible D gene (6 bases). With 7 bases removed from V and 7 bases from J, the gap between germline ends came to 22 bases. This CDR3 is built from 15 residues. Per the germline V gene, CDR1 is MNHEY and CDR2 is SVGAGI. CDR3 coding DNA: TGTGCCAGCAATCCCGACAGGCGCGATCGAGTGACCCAGTACTTC. Its protein product is CASNPDRRDRVTQYF.

This clonotype was observed at least ten times. The chain employs TRBV5-1 and TRBJ1-1, with TRBD1 matching 8 bases. The CDR3 contains 16 residues. Germline values: CDR1 SGHRS, CDR2 YFSETQ. The V segment lost 0 bases and the J segment 4 bases; nucleotides outside the gene matches: 8. The CDR3 loop reads CASSLGPGQGGTEAFF. CDR3 DNA sequence: TGCGCCAGCAGCTTGGGACCCGGACAGGGAGGCACTGAAGCTTTCTTT.

The chain couples TRBV19 to TRBJ1-5; a possible D gene is TRBD1 (6 bases). Germline CDR1 and CDR2: LNHDA and SQIVND (reference sequence). The length of the CDR3 is 19 residues. V dropped 10 bases and J dropped 0 bases, with 28 bases sitting between them. The CDR3 reads CATSPLDSYLRLSNQPQHF. The CDR3 DNA sequence: TGTGCCACATCCCCGTTGGACAGCTATCTTCGGCTTAGCAATCAGCCCCAGCATTTT.

This clonotype turned up a few times. The rearrangement uses TRBV20-1 and TRBJ1-6, with D perhaps TRBD1 (5 bases). Trimming pared 6 bases from V and 7 bases from J, leaving 16 bases between. Looked up from germline, CDR1 is DFQATT and CDR2 is SNEGSKA (reference sequence). The CDR3 is 14 amino acids. The CDR3 here is CSARPGTANSPLHF. Written as DNA, the CDR3 is TGCAGTGCCCGACCAGGGACGGCAAATTCACCCCTCCACTTT.